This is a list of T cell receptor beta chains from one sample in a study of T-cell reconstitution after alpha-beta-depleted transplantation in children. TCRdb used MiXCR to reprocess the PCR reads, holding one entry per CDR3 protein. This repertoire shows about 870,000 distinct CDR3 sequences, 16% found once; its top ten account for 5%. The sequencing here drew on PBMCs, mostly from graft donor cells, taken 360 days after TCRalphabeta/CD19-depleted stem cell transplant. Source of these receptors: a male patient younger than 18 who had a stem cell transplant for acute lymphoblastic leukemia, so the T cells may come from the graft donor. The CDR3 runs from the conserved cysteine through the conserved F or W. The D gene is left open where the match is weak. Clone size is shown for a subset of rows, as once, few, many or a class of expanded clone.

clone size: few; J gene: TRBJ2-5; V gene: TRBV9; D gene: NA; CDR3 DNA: TGTGCCAGCAGCGCCGGGAGTACGGAGACCCAGTACTTC; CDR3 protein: CASSAGSTETQYF
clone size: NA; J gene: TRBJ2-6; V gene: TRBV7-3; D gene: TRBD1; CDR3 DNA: TGTGCCAGCAGCTTAACGGCTCCAGGGGGCGGGTTCAACGTCCTGACTTTC; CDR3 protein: CASSLTAPGGGFNVLTF
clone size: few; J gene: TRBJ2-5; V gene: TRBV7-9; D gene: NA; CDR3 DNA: TGTGCCAGCAGTCGTCAGAGTGGAGAGACCCAGTACTTC; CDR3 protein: CASSRQSGETQYF
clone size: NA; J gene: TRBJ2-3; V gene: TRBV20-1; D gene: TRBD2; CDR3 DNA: TGCAGTGCTAGACTTCTGGGTGGGAGGGCAAGAGATACGCAGTATTTT; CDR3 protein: CSARLLGGRARDTQYF
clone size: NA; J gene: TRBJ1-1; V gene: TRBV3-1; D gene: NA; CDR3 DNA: TGTGCCAGCAGCCAATCCCTCACTGAAGCTTTCTTT; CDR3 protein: CASSQSLTEAFF
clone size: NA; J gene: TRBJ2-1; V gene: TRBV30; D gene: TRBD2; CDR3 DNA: TGTGCCTGGACCCTAGCGGGAGCCCTGAATGAGCAGTTCTTC; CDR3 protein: CAWTLAGALNEQFF
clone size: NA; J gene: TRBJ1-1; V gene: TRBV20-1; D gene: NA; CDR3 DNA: TGCAGGGGCGGGGGCGGCACTGAAGCTTTCTTT; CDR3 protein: CRGGGGTEAFF
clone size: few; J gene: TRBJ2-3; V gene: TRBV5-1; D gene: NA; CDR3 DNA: TGCGCCAGCAGCTTGTCTTTCGGGAGCACAGATACGCAGTATTTT; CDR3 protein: CASSLSFGSTDTQYF
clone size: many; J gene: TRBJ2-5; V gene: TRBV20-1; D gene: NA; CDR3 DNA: TGCAGTGCTCCTCAAGGGGGAGGAGAGACCCAGTACTTC; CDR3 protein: CSAPQGGGETQYF
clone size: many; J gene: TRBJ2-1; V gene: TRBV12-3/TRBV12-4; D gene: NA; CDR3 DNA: TGTGCCAGCAGTTTAGTAGCTATGAAACGCTACAATGAGCAGTTCTTC; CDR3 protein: CASSLVAMKRYNEQFF
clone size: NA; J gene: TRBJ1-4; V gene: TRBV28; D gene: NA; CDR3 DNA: TGTGCCAGCAGTTTCTCCGGGGCCACTAATGAAAAACTGTTTTTT; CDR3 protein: CASSFSGATNEKLFF
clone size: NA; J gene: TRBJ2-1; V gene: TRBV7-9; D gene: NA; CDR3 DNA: TGTGCCAGCAGCCCGGGGGTCCCTACCTACAATGAGCAGTTCTTC; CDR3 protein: CASSPGVPTYNEQFF
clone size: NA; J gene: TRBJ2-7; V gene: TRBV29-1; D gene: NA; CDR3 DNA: TGCAGCGTTGTAGTTGGGAGCTCCTACGAGCAGTACTTC; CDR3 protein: CSVVVGSSYEQYF
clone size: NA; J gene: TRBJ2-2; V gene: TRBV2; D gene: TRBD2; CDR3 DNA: TGTGCCAGCAGATGGACTAGCGGGAGAAAAGCCGGGGAGCTGTTTTTT; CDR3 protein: CASRWTSGRKAGELFF
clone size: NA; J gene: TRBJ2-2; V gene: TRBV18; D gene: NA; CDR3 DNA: TGTGCCAGCTCACCACCCCTGGGGCGAAGCACCGGGGAGCTGTTTTTT; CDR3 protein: CASSPPLGRSTGELFF
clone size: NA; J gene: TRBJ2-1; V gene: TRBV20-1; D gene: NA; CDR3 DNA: TGCAGTGCTAGGAGTACAAGGGAGCCCCCCTACAATGAGCAGTTCTTC; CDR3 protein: CSARSTREPPYNEQFF
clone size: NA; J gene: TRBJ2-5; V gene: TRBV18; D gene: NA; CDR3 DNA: TGTGCCAGCTCACCGGTCGAGTCGGCGAGGAGGGAGACCCAGTACTTC; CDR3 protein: CASSPVESARRETQYF
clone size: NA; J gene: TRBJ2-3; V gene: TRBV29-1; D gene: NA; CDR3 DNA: TGCAGCGTACCAGAGAGAGGTACGCAGTATTTT; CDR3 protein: CSVPERGTQYF
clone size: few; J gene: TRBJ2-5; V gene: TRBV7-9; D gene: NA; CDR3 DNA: TGTGCCAGCAGCCCAGGGTCGTCGGGAGTAGGGGAGACCCAGTACTTC; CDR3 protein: CASSPGSSGVGETQYF
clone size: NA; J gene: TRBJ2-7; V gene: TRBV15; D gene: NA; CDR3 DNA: TGTGCCACCAGCAGAGATCGACCATCTTGGGAGCAGTACTTC; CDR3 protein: CATSRDRPSWEQYF
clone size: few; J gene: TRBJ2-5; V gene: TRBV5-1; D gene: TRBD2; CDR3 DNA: TGCGCCAGCAGCTTGGAGGCTAGCGGGTATGAGACCCAGTACTTC; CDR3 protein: CASSLEASGYETQYF
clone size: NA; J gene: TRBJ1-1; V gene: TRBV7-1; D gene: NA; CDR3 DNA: TGTGCCAGCAGCTCTTCCGGGTATCCTTTAGGTTGGGGACTAACTCAGAACACTGAAGCTTTCTTT; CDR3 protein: CASSSSGYPLGWGLTQNTEAFF
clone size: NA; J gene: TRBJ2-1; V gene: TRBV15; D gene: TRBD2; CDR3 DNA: TGTGCCACCAGCAGAGATTCCGGGAGGTCATGGGAGCAGTTCTTC; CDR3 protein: CATSRDSGRSWEQFF